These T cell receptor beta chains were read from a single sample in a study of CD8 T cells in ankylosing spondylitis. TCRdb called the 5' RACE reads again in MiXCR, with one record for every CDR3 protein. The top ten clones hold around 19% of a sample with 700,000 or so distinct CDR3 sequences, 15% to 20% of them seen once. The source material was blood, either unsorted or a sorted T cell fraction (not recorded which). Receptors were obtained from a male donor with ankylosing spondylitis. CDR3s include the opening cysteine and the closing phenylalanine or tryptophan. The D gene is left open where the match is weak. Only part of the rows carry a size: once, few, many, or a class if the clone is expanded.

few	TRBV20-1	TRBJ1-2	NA	CSAREVHGYTF	TGCAGTGCTAGAGAGGTTCATGGCTACACCTTC
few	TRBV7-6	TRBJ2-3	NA	CASSRHQDTQYF	TGTGCCAGCAGCCGACACCAGGATACGCAGTATTTT
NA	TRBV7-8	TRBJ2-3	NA	CASSLRASTTDTQYF	TGTGCCAGCAGCTTAAGGGCTAGCACCACAGATACGCAGTATTTT
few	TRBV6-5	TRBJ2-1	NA	CASSYSIPASISLEQFF	TGTGCCAGCAGTTACTCGATACCGGCGTCCATTTCGTTGGAGCAGTTCTTC
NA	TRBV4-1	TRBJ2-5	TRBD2	CASNMGLAGVDETQYF	TGCGCCAGCAATATGGGACTAGCGGGAGTAGACGAGACCCAGTACTTC
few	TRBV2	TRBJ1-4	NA	CASSEGPGEKLFF	TGTGCCAGCAGTGAAGGGCCTGGGGAAAAACTGTTTTTT
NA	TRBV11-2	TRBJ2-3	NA	CASSPTASTDTQYF	TGTGCCAGCAGCCCGACAGCCAGCACAGATACGCAGTATTTT
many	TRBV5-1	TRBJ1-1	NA	CASSLGSILMNTEAFF	TGCGCCAGCAGCTTAGGGTCTATCCTCATGAACACTGAAGCTTTCTTT
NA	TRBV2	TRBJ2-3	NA	CASSGYQGLDTQYF	TGTGCCAGCAGTGGTTATCAGGGGCTAGATACGCAGTATTTT
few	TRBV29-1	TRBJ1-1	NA	CSVQGMGGTEAFF	TGCAGCGTTCAGGGAATGGGAGGCACTGAAGCTTTCTTT
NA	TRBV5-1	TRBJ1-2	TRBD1	CASSPRDSNNYGYTF	TGCGCCAGCAGCCCCCGGGACAGCAATAACTATGGCTACACCTTC
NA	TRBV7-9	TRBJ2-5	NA	CASTRGEETQYF	TGTGCTTCAACCCGGGGTGAAGAGACCCAGTACTTC
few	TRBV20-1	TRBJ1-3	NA	CSASDGGPGNTIYF	TGCAGTGCTAGCGATGGGGGTCCTGGAAACACCATATATTTT
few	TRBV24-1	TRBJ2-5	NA	CATSENRGTQYF	TGTGCCACCAGTGAGAACCGGGGGACCCAGTACTTC
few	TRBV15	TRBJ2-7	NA	CATSRPSYEQYF	TGTGCCACCAGCAGACCCTCGTACGAGCAGTACTTC
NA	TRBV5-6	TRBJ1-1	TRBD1	CASSNFGTGGTEAFF	TGTGCCAGCAGCAACTTTGGGACAGGGGGAACAGAAGCTTTCTTT
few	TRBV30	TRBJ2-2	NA	CAWRRGGGDTGELFF	TGTGCCTGGAGGAGGGGAGGGGGCGACACCGGGGAGCTGTTTTTT
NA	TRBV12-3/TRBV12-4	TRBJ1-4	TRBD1	CATKDRGQEKLFF	TGTGCCACCAAGGACAGGGGGCAGGAAAAACTGTTTTTT
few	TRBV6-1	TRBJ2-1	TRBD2	CASTGAGGPSYNEQFF	TGTGCCAGCACGGGTGCGGGAGGGCCGTCTTACAATGAGCAGTTCTTC
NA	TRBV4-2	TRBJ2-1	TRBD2	CASSQEQGLVTYNEQFF	TGTGCCAGCAGCCAAGAGCAGGGACTAGTTACCTACAATGAGCAGTTCTTC
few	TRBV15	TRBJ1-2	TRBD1	CATSSPDRRFYGYTF	TGTGCCACCAGCAGCCCGGACAGGCGTTTCTATGGCTACACCTTC
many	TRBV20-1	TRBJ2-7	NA	CSARDRGGGRYYEQYF	TGCAGTGCTAGAGATCGGGGAGGAGGGCGATACTACGAGCAGTACTTC
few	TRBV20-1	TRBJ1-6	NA	CSARASGIVNSPLHF	TGCAGTGCTAGAGCCTCAGGGATTGTTAATTCACCCCTCCACTTT
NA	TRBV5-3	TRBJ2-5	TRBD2	CARSLGLAGGPGETQYF	TGTGCCAGAAGCTTGGGACTAGCGGGAGGGCCAGGCGAGACCCAGTACTTC
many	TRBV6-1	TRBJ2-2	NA	CASRGLQGYGTGELFF	TGTGCCAGCAGGGGGTTACAGGGTTATGGCACCGGGGAGCTGTTTTTT
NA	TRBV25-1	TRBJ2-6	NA	CASTPNSGKWGANVLTF	TGTGCCAGCACTCCAAATTCGGGGAAGTGGGGGGCCAACGTCCTGACTTTC
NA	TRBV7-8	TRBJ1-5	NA	CASSFSGVGLNNQPQHF	TGTGCCAGCAGCTTCTCCGGCGTTGGATTGAACAATCAGCCCCAGCATTTT
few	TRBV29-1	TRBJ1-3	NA	CSVKFGGRGNTIYF	TGCAGCGTGAAATTTGGGGGTAGGGGAAACACCATATATTTT
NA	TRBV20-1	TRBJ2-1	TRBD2	CSARVTTSGRSSYNEQFF	TGCAGTGCTAGAGTCACGACTAGCGGGAGGAGCTCCTACAATGAGCAGTTCTTC
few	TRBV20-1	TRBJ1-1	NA	CSARAPDRGTEAFF	TGCAGTGCTAGAGCCCCGGACAGAGGGACTGAAGCTTTCTTT
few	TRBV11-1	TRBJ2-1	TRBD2	CASSSFLLLAGGPNEQFF	TGTGCCAGCAGCTCATTTCTTCTTCTAGCGGGGGGGCCTAATGAGCAGTTCTTC
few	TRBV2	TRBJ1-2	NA	CASIITQNYGYTF	TGTGCCAGCATTATTACCCAGAACTATGGCTACACCTTC
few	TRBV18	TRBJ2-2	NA	CASSPGGGHTGELFF	TGTGCCAGCTCACCAGGAGGTGGGCACACCGGGGAGCTGTTTTTT
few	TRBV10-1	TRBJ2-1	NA	CASSELGSSNEQFF	TGCGCCAGCAGTGAGTTGGGCAGTTCCAATGAGCAGTTCTTC
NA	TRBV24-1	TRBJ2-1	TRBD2	CATSDFLAGDEQFF	TGTGCCACCAGTGATTTTTTAGCGGGGGATGAGCAGTTCTTC